Presented here are 21 T cell receptor beta chains from one specimen sequenced in a study of cytomegalovirus exposure and HLA in healthy donors. 60 Vbeta and 13 Jbeta primers were used in PCR. Measured with immunoSEQ multiplex PCR; TCRdb has only the in-frame clones, and not every one. The table includes about 190,000 clones, roughly 90% detected once. Sequences were obtained from PBMCs. The receptors originated from a woman aged 30 to 39 in good health and CMV-seronegative.

The V call is TRBV7-2, the J call TRBJ1-5; 7 nucleotides match TRBD1. J lost 1 base, V lost 5 bases, and 2 bases had no gene match. Germline V gives CDR1 SGHTA, CDR2 FQGNSA. The CDR3 extends over 14 amino acids. CDR3 sequence: CASSRTGSNQPQHF. CDR3 DNA: TGTGCCAGCAGCCGGACAGGAAGCAATCAGCCCCAGCATTTT.

The rearrangement joins TRBV7-3 to TRBJ2-7, with a tentative D call TRBD1 (6 bases). Trimming took 2 bases from V and 3 from J, leaving 14 bases between them. The CDR3 length is 15 residues. Germline lookup yields CDR1 SGHTA and CDR2 FQGTGA. DNA of the CDR3: TGTGCCAGCAGCTTATTTCCAGGGGAAAGCTACGAGCAGTACTTC. Amino acid sequence: CASSLFPGESYEQYF. Full variable domain (outside the CDR3, taken from reference TRBV7-3 and TRBJ2-7): GAGVSQTPSNKVTEKGKYVELRCDPISGHTALYWYRQSLGQGPEFLIYFQGTGAADDSGLPNDRFFAVRPEGSVSTLKIQRTERGDSAVYLCASSLFPGESYEQYFGPGTRLTVT.

This chain links TRBV30 with TRBJ1-2; 10 nucleotides line up with TRBD1. The CDR3 is made up of 14 amino acids. J was trimmed by 7 bases and V by 4 bases; bases with no gene match: 9. Germline V gene lookup returns CDR1 GTSNPN and CDR2 SVGIG (reference sequence). CDR3 nucleotides: TGTGCCTGGATCCGACAGGGGGCTAACGGTGGCTACACCTTC. It specifies CAWIRQGANGGYTF.

The sample holds one count of this clone. The genes are TRBV9 and TRBJ2-5; 9 positions agree with TRBD1. Per germline, CDR1 SGDLS and CDR2 YYNGEE. The CDR3 is 14 residues long. V shed 4 bases, J shed 5 bases, and the junction held 6 bases outside the gene matches. The CDR3 region is CASSLRQGGETQYF. DNA of the CDR3: TGTGCCAGCAGCCTAAGACAGGGGGGTGAGACCCAGTACTTC.

The V call is TRBV6-1, the J call TRBJ2-1; no clear D. This CDR3 comprises 11 residues. The V end was cut by 2 bases, the J end by 7 bases, with 3 bases between. CDR1 and CDR2 (germline): MNHNS, SASEGT. CDR3 amino acids: CASSELNEQFF. The CDR3 region has the DNA TGTGCCAGCAGTGAATTAAATGAGCAGTTCTTC.

The chain recombines TRBV4-1 with TRBJ2-1, with D perhaps matching TRBD2 (5 bases). Germline-derived CDR1 and CDR2 are MGHRA and YSYEKL. V was clipped by 4 bases and J by 3 bases, with 16 bases between them. The CDR3 length is 16 residues. The CDR3 region has the DNA TGCGCCAGCAGCCGGTCACTAGAGGGTATCTACAATGAGCAGTTCTTC. Encoded protein: CASSRSLEGIYNEQFF.

The chain employs TRBV19 and TRBJ2-1, with 8 bases matching TRBD2. After removal of 6 bases from V and 4 bases from J, the junction contained 8 bases not matched to a gene. The CDR3 is 15 amino acids. Germline CDR1 is LNHDA and CDR2 is SQIVND (reference sequence). The chain's CDR3 is CASSKSGGRYNEQFF. Written as DNA, the CDR3 is TGTGCCAGTAGCAAAAGCGGGGGCCGATACAATGAGCAGTTCTTC.

CDR3 nucleotides: TGTGCCAGCGGTGGCAACCTGCCGGGTTTTAATGAAAAACTGTTTTTT. It translates to CASGGNLPGFNEKLFF. This rearrangement joins TRBV28 to TRBJ1-4, with unresolved D. CDR3 length equals 16 residues. Germline loops: CDR1 MDHEN, CDR2 SYDVKM. Trimming took off 8 bases at V and 4 bases at J, with 20 bases between the two ends.

The CDR3 DNA follows: TGTGCCAGCACTCACGGGGGCGAGCAGTACTTC. Translated: CASTHGGEQYF. V usage is TRBV6-5 and J usage is TRBJ2-7; D might be TRBD2 (6 bases). Between the trimmed V and J ends, which lost 7 bases and 6 bases, there was a span of 10 bases. Germline assignment: CDR1 MNHEY and CDR2 SVGAGI. This CDR3 comprises 11 residues.

This clone was seen only a few times. The rearrangement uses TRBV13 and TRBJ2-5; D is possibly TRBD2 (6 bases). CDR1 and CDR2 (germline): PRHDT, FYEKMQ (reference sequence). Deletions cut 2 bases from V and 2 bases from J, with 9 bases between. There are 14 residues in the CDR3. As DNA, the CDR3 is TGTGCCAGCAGCTTATTGCGGGAACAAGAGACCCAGTACTTC. This translates into CASSLLREQETQYF.

The rearrangement joins TRBV15 to TRBJ2-7; 8 bases agree with TRBD1. V was clipped by 8 bases and J by 4 bases; unmatched bases: 4. Germline V lookup: CDR1 LNHNV, CDR2 YYDKDF (reference sequence). The CDR3 consists of 12 residues. CDR3 in DNA: TGTGCCACCGGACAGGGTCGATACGAGCAGTACTTC. It is translated as CATGQGRYEQYF.

J is TRBJ2-7 and V is TRBV6-6; D ambiguous. Per germline, CDR1 MNHNY and CDR2 SVGAGI (reference sequence). Between the trimmed V and J ends, which lost 0 bases and 2 bases, there was a span of 8 bases. The CDR3 runs 14 residues. CDR3 amino acids: CASSYSEHTYEQYF. The CDR3 DNA is TGTGCCAGCAGTTACTCAGAGCATACCTACGAGCAGTACTTC.

This clone has more than one count but fewer than ten. The chain joins TRBV6-5 to TRBJ2-1; 7 positions agree with TRBD1. CDR3 size: 15 residues. Germline loops: CDR1 MNHEY, CDR2 SVGAGI. With 5 bases clipped from V and 2 bases from J, the junction kept 6 bases outside the gene matches. In DNA, the CDR3 is TGTGCCAGCAGTCGACAGGGCGGGCCCTACAATGAGCAGTTCTTC. This encodes CASSRQGGPYNEQFF.

The chain employs TRBV7-8 and TRBJ2-7; possibly TRBD1 for D (7 bases). With 4 bases removed from V and 6 bases from J, the gap between germline ends came to 10 bases. This CDR3 spans 12 amino acids. Germline CDR1 reads SGHVS; CDR2 reads FQNEAQ. CDR3 nucleotide sequence: TGTGCCAGCAGCTCGCAGGGGGGCGAGCAGTACTTC. Encoded protein: CASSSQGGEQYF. Based on the CDR3 plus reference TRBV7-8 and TRBJ2-7, the full variable domain is GAGVSQSPRYKVAKRGQDVALRCDPISGHVSLFWYQQALGQGPEFLTYFQNEAQLDKSGLPSDRFFAERPEGSVSTLKIQRTQQEDSAVYLCASSSQGGEQYFGPGTRLTVT.

This sequence joins TRBV25-1 and TRBJ2-1, with D maybe TRBD1 (6 bases). The CDR3 is 12 residues long. The germline V and J ends were trimmed by 6 bases and 6 bases, with 9 bases remaining between them. Germline CDR1 reads MGHDK; CDR2 reads SYGVNS. CDR3 sequence: CASSRGSNEQFF. In DNA form, the CDR3 reads TGTGCCAGCAGCAGGGGAAGCAATGAGCAGTTCTTC.

The chain employs TRBV9 and TRBJ2-3; 8 bases align to TRBD2. The length of the CDR3 is 15 residues. Germline CDR1 is SGDLS and CDR2 is YYNGEE. The trim removed 3 bases at V and 5 bases at J, leaving 8 bases unmatched. CDR3 DNA sequence: TGTGCCAGCAGCGCGACGGGAGGGTCCGGAGATACGCAGTATTTT. Translated: CASSATGGSGDTQYF.

CDR3 region: CASSLVSFSPNYGYTF. The CDR3 bases are TGTGCCAGCAGCTTGGTCTCCTTTTCTCCGAACTATGGCTACACCTTC. The chain links TRBV5-8 to TRBJ1-2; D gene uncertain. The V end was cut by 0 bases, the J end by 2 bases, with 14 bases between. There are 16 residues in the CDR3. Germline V CDR1 and CDR2: SGHTS, YDEGEE.

As concerns this clone: Its ends do not fully match the called genes, so a read error is possible. This chain joins TRBV6-1 and TRBJ1-5, with 9 bases matching TRBD1. The CDR3 has 14 amino acids. In germline, CDR1 is MNHNS, CDR2 SASEGT. CDR3 protein: CASSLDRGNQPQHF. The CDR3 DNA follows: TGTGCCAGCAGCCTGGACAGGGGCAACCAGCCCCAGCATTTT.

The chain joins TRBV9 to TRBJ1-5; the D is unclear. V was cut by 4 bases and J by 4 bases, with 15 bases left in between. Looked up from germline, CDR1 is SGDLS and CDR2 is YYNGEE. The CDR3 runs 15 residues. CDR3 amino acids: CASSSVGDSNQPQHF. The CDR3 coding sequence is TGTGCCAGCAGCTCCGTAGGAGACTCTAATCAGCCCCAGCATTTT.

V and J are TRBV19 and TRBJ2-7; possible D gene TRBD2, 6 bases. Deletions cut 9 bases from V and 5 bases from J, with 17 bases between. CDR1 LNHDA and CDR2 SQIVND come from the germline V gene (reference sequence). This CDR3 comprises 13 residues. CDR3 sequence reads: CARHSGGGDEQYF. The CDR3 region has the DNA TGTGCCAGGCATAGCGGAGGAGGCGACGAGCAGTACTTC.

The J gene is TRBJ2-5, the V gene TRBV9; 10 nucleotides agree with TRBD2. The last part of the DNA fits TRBJ2-7 better; the J call may be wrong. The V gene's germline CDR1 is SGDLS and CDR2 YYNGEE. This CDR3 has 15 amino acids. The CDR3 sequence: CASSVEPSGSHEQYF. The CDR3 DNA follows: TGTGCCAGCAGCGTAGAGCCTAGCGGGAGCCACGAGCAGTACTTC.